This T cell receptor (beta chain) was captured in a study of blood T cell repertoires in COVID-19. Turning to the study itself: Sites across the United States, Italy and Spain contributed samples from acute and convalescent COVID-19.

Original data processing: Amplification from reference gene primers served as the basis for estimated nucleated cell counts. Clones were read by immunoSEQ multiplex PCR, and TCRdb kept only the in-frame ones, dropping some. V and J calls and clone size are copied from that table; D and trimming were computed from the DNA. The table records more than 50,000 clones, more than 90% of them present only once. J was trimmed by 6 bases and V by 1 base; bases with no gene match: 2. The CDR3 runs 15 residues. Germline lookup yields CDR1 LGHNA and CDR2 YSLEER. The V call is TRBV4-3, the J call TRBJ1-4, with 10 bases that match TRBD1. The sequenced sample consisted of peripheral blood. The TCR comes from a human donor in a cohort sampled during active COVID-19. CDR3 coding DNA: TGCGCCAGCAGCCAAGGTGGGACAGGGGATGAAAAACTGTTTTTT. It yields the protein CASSQGGTGDEKLFF.